This T cell receptor (beta chain) was captured by sequencing in a study of human thymus T cells. Study observations and caveats: Thymic and blood repertoires seemed to show skewed V and J gene use. Related work found strong thymic repertoire overlap between unrelated individuals.

V lost 2 bases to trimming and J lost 7 bases; unmatched junction nucleotides: 8. Germline V CDR1 and CDR2: SGHTA, FQGNSA. The CDR3 is 15 residues long. Notes on this clone: Its antigen is not known.

Resections from corrective heart surgery provided thymus tissue. Measured with immunoSEQ multiplex PCR; TCRdb has only the in-frame clones, and not every one. Among more than 70,000 clones listed, around 96% were seen once. The material sequenced was thymus tissue. The rearrangement links TRBV7-2 to TRBJ1-2; TRBD1 matches at 9 bases. The TCR originated in a boy younger than two with a congenital heart defect but otherwise immunologically healthy. This chain's CDR3 is CASSLLGQGRVGYTF. CDR3 sequence (DNA): TGTGCCAGCAGCTTATTGGGACAGGGTAGAGTTGGCTACACCTTC. The full variable domain, with the rest looked up from reference TRBV7-2 and TRBJ1-2, is GAGVSQSPSNKVTEKGKDVELRCDPISGHTALYWYRQSLGQGLEFLIYFQGNSAPDKSGLPSDRFSAERTGGSVSTLTIQRTQQEDSAVYLCASSLLGQGRVGYTFGSGTRLTVV.